These 3 T cell receptor beta chains came from one sample sequenced in a study of blood T cell repertoires in COVID-19. TCRdb keeps only in-frame clones here, not all; method: immunoSEQ multiplex PCR. The sample includes approximately 130,000 clones, about 85% of them seen just once. The sample was peripheral blood. These receptors were collected from a human donor in a cohort sampled during active COVID-19.

The chain has TRBV28 and TRBJ1-5; the D gene is possibly TRBD1 (5 bases). Trimming removed 11 bases at V and 0 bases at J, with 14 bases between. The CDR3 spans 14 residues. From germline, CDR1 is MDHEN and CDR2 SYDVKM. The CDR3 sequence: CAGTEGNSNQPQHF. The CDR3, as DNA: TGTGCCGGCACGGAGGGGAATAGCAATCAGCCCCAGCATTTT.

The rearrangement joins TRBV6-5 to TRBJ2-3; 10 bases line up with TRBD1. In germline, CDR1 is MNHEY, CDR2 SVGAGI. The CDR3 is made up of 15 amino acids. V was pared by 8 bases and J by 4 bases, with 9 bases of the junction left unmatched. The CDR3: CASGKLGTGADTQYF. CDR3 in DNA: TGTGCCAGCGGGAAGCTAGGGACAGGGGCAGATACGCAGTATTTT.

V gene TRBV6-6 combines with J gene TRBJ2-5; 8 positions match TRBD2. The CDR3 totals 18 residues. Germline loops: CDR1 MNHNY, CDR2 SVGAGI (reference sequence). After removal of 6 bases from V and 4 bases from J, the junction contained 19 bases not matched to a gene. The CDR3 nucleotides are TGTGCCAGCAGACGACTACTAACGGGAGGGCTCTTCGGAGAGACCCAGTACTTC. It yields the protein CASRRLLTGGLFGETQYF.